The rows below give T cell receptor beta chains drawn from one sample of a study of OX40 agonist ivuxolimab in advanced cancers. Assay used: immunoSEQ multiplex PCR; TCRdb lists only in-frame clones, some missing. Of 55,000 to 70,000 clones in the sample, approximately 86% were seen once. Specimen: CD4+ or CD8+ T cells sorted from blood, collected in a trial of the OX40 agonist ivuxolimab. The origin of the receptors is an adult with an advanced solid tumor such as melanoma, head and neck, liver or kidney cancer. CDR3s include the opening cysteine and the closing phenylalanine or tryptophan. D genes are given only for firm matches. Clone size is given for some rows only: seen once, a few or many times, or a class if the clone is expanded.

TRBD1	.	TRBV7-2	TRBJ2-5	TGTGCCAGCCTGTGGACAGGGGCCCAAGAGACCCAGTACTTC	CASLWTGAQETQYF
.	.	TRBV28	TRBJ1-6	TGTGCCAGCAGTTGGGGGAGGACACCCCTCCACTTT	CASSWGRTPLHF
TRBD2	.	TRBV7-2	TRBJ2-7	TGTGCCAGCAGCTCCTCCGGGACTAGCATGTACGAGCAGTACTTC	CASSSSGTSMYEQYF
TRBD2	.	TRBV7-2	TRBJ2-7	TGTGCCAGCAGCCCCTGGGGAGGGCTCGAGCAGTACTTC	CASSPWGGLEQYF
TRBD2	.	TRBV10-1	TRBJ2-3	TGCGCCAGCAGGACCAACGGGGTTCAGGGGAAAGCGCGGGAGGGCCAGATAGATACGCAGTATTTT	CASRTNGVQGKAREGQIDTQYF
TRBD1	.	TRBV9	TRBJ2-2	TGTGCCAGCAGCGTCGACAGGGGTACGAACACCGGGGAGCTGTTTTTT	CASSVDRGTNTGELFF
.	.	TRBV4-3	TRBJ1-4	TGCGCCAGCAGCCAAGGGGAGTTTTTCTCAACTAATGAAAAACTGTTTTTT	CASSQGEFFSTNEKLFF
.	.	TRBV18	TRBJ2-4	TGTGCCAGCTCACCAACGTCTACCAAAAACATTCAGTACTTC	CASSPTSTKNIQYF
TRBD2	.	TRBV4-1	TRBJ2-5	TGCGCCAGCAGCCAAGGCGCGGGAGGGCAAGAGACCCAGTACTTC	CASSQGAGGQETQYF
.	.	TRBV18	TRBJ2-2	TGTGCCAGCTCACCACGGGCCGGGGACACCGGGGAGCTGTTTTTT	CASSPRAGDTGELFF
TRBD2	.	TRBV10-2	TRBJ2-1	TGCGCCCGGAGCGGGGGGCCGAACAATGAGCAGTTCTTC	CARSGGPNNEQFF
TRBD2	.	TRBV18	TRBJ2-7	TGTGCCAGCTCACCGGTCGGGAGGGCCCACGAGCAGTACTTC	CASSPVGRAHEQYF
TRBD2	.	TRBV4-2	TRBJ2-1	TGTGCCAGCAGCCAAGTGGGCGGGGGGCCCTACAATGAGCAGTTCTTC	CASSQVGGGPYNEQFF
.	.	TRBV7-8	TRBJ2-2	TGTGCCAGCAGCTTCTCACCTACCGGGGCGGGGACCGGGGAGCTGTTTTTT	CASSFSPTGAGTGELFF
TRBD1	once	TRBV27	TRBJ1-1	TGTGCCAGCAGTTTAGGACAGGGGCAGGACACTGAAGCTTTCTTT	CASSLGQGQDTEAFF
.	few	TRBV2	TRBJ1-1	TGTGCCAGCAGTGAAGCGCGGGCAGGTGAAGCTTTCTTT	CASSEARAGEAFF
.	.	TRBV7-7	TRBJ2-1	TGTGCCAGCAGCGCCGACCTCATCCATGAGCAGTTCTTC	CASSADLIHEQFF
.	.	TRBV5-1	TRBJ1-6	TGCGCCAGCAGCTTGGGCCAGGGGTTGGGGAATTCACCCCTCCACTTT	CASSLGQGLGNSPLHF
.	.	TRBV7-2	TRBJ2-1	TGTGCCAGCAGCCGGGGCGGGGATGGCTACAATGAGCAGTTCTTC	CASSRGGDGYNEQFF
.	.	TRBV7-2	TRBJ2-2	TGTGCCAGCAGCTGGAACAGGGAAGCTAGCACCGGGGAGCTGTTTTTT	CASSWNREASTGELFF